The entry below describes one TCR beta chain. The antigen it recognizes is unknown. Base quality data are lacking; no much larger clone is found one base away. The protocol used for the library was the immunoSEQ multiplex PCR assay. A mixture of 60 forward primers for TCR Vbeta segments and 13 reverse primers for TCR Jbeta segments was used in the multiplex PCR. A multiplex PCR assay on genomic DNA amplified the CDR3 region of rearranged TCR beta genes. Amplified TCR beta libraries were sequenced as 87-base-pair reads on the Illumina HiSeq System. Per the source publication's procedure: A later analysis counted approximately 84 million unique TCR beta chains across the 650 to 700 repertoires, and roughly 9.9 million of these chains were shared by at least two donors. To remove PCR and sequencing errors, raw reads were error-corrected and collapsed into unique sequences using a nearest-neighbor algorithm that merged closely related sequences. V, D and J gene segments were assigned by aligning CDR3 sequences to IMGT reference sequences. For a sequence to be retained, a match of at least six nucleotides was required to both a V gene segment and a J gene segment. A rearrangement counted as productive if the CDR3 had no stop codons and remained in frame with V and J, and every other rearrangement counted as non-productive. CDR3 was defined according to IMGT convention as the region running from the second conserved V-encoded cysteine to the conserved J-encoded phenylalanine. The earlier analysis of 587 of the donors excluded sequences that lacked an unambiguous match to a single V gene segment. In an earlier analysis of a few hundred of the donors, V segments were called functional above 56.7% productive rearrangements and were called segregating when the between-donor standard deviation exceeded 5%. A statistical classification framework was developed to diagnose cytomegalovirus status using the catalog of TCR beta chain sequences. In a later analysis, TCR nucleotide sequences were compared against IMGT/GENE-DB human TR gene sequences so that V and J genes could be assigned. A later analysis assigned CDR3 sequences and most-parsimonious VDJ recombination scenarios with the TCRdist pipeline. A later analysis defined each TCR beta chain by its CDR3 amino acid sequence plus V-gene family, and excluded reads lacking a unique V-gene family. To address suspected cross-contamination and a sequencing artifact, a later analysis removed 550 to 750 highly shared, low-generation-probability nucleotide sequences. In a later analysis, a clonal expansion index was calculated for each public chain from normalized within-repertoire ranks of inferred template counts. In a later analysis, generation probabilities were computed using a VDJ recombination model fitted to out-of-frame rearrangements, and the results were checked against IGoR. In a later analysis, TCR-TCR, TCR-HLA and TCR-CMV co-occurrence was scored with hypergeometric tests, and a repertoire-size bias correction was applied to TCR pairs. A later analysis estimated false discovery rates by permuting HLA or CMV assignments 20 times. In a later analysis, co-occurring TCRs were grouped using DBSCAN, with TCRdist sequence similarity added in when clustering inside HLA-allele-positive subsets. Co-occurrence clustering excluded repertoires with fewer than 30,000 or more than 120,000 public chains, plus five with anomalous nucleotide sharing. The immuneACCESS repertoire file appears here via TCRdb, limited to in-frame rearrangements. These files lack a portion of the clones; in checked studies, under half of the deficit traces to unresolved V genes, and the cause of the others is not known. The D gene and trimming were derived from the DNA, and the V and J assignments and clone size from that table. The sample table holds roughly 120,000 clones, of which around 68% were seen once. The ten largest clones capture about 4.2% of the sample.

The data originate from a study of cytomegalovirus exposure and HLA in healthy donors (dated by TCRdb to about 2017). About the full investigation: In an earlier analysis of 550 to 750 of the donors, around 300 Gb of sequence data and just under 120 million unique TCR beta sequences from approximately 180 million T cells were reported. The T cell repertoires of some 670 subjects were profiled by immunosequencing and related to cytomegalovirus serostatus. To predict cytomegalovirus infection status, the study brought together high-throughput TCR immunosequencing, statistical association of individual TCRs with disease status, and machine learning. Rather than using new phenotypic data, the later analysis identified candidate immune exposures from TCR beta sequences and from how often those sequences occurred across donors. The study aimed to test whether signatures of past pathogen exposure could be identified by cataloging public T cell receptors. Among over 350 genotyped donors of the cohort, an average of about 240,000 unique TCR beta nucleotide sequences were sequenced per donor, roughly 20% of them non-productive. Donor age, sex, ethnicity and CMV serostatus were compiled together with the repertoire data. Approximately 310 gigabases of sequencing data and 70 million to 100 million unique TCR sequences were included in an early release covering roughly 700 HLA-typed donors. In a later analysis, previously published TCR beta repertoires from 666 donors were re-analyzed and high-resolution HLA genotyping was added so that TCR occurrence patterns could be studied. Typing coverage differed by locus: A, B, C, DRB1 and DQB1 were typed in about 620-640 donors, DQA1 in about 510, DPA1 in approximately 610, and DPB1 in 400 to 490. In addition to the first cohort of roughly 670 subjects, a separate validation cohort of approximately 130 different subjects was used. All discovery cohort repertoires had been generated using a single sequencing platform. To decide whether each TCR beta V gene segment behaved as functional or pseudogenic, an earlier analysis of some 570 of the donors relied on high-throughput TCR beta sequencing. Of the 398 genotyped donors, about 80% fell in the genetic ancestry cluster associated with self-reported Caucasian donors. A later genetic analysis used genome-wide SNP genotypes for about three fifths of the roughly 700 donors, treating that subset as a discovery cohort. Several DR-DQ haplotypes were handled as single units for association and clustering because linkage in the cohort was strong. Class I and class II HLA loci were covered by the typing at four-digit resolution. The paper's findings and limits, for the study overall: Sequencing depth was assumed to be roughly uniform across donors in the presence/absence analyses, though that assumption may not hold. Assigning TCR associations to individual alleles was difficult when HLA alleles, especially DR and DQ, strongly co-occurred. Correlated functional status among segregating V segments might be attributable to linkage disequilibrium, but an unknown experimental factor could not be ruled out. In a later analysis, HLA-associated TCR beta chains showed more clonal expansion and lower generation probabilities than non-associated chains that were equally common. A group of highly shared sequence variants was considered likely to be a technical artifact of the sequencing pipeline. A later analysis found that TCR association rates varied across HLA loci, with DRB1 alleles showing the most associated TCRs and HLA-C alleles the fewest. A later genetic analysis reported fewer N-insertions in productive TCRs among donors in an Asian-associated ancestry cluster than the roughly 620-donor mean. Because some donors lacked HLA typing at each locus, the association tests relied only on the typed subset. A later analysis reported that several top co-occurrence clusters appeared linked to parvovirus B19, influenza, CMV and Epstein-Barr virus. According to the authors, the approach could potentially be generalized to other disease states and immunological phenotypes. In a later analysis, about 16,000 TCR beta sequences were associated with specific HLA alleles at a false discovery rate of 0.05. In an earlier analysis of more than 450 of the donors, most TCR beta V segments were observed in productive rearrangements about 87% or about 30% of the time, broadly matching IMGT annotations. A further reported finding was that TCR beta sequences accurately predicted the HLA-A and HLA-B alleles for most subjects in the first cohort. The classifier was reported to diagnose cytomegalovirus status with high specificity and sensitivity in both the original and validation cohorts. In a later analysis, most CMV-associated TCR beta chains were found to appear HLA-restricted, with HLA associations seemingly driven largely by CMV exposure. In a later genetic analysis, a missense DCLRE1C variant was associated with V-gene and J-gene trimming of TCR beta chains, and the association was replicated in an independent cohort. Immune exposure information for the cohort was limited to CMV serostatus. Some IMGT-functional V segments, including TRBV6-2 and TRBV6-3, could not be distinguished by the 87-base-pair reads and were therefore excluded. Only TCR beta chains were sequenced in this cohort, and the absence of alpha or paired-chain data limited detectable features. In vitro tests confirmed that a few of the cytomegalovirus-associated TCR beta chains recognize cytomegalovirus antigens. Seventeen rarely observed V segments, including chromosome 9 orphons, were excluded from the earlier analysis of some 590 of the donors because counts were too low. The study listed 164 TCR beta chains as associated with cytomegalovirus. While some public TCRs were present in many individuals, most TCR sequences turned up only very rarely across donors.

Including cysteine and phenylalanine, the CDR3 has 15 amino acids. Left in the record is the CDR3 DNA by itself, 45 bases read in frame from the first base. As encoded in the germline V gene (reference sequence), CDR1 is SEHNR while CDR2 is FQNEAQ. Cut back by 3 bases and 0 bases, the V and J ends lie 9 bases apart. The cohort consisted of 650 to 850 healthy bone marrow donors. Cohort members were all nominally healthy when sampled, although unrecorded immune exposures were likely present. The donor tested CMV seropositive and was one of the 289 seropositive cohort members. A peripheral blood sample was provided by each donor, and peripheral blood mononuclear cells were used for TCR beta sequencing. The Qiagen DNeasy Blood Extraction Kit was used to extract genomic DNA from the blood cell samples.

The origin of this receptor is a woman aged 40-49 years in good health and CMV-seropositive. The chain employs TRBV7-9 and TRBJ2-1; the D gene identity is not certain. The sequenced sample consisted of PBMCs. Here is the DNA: TGTGCCAGCAGCTTGGTATCCAGCTCCTACAATGAGCAGTTCTTC. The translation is CASSLVSSSYNEQFF.